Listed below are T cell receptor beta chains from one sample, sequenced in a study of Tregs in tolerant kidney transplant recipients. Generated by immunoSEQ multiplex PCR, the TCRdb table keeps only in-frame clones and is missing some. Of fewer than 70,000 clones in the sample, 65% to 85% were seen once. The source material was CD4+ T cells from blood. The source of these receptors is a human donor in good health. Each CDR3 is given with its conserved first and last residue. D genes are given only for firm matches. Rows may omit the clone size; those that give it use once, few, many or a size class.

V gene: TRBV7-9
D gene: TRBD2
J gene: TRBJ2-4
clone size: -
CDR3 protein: CASSPGLIENIQYF
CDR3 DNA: TGTGCCAGCAGCCCGGGACTAATAGAAAACATTCAGTACTTC

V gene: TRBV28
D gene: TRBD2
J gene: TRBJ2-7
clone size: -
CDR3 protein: CASSAQLAGVSEQYF
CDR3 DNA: TGTGCCAGCAGTGCCCAACTAGCGGGAGTTAGTGAGCAGTACTTC

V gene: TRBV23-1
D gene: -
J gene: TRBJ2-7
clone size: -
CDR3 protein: CASSQSKDTSYEQYF
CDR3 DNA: TGCGCCAGCAGTCAATCTAAGGACACCTCTTACGAGCAGTACTTC

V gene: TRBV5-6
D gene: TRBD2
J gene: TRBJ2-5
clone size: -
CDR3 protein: CASAGDRGETQYF
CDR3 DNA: TGTGCCAGCGCGGGAGACCGGGGAGAGACCCAGTACTTC

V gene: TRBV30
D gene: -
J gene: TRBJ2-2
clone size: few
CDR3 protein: CAWPGELFF
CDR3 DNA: TGTGCCTGGCCCGGGGAGCTGTTTTTT

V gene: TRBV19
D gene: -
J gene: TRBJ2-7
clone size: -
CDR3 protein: CASSPRRGGSYEQYF
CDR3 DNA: TGTGCCAGTAGTCCGCGGAGGGGCGGGTCCTACGAGCAGTACTTC

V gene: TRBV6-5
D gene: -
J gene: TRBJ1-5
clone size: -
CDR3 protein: CASSPRGNQPQHF
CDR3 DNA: TGTGCCAGCAGTCCCAGGGGCAATCAGCCCCAGCATTTT

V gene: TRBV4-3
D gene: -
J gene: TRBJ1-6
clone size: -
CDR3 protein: CASSQLENSPLHF
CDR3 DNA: TGCGCCAGCAGTCAATTAGAGAATTCACCCCTCCACTTT

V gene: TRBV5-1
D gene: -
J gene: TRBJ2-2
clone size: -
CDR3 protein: CASSLAVGANTGELFF
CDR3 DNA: TGCGCCAGCAGCTTGGCCGTCGGGGCTAACACCGGGGAGCTGTTTTTT

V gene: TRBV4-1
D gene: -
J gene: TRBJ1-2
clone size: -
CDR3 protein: CASSQGEGVSNYGYTF
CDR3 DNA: TGCGCCAGCAGCCAAGGGGAGGGAGTCTCTAACTATGGCTACACCTTC

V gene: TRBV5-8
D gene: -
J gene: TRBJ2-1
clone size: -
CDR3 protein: CASSLYRIHSGSSYNEQFF
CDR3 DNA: TGTGCCAGCAGCTTGTATAGAATACATAGCGGCAGCTCCTACAATGAGCAGTTCTTC

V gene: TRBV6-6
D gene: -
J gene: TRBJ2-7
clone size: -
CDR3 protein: CASSMDLYEQYF
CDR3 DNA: TGTGCCAGCAGCATGGACCTCTACGAGCAGTACTTC

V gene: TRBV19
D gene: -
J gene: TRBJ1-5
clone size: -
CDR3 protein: CASNAGPNPYQPQHF
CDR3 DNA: TGTGCCAGTAACGCGGGACCTAATCCTTATCAGCCCCAGCATTTT

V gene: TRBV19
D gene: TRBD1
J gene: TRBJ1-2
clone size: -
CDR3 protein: CASSRQGRYGYTF
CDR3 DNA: TGTGCCAGTAGTCGACAGGGCCGATATGGCTACACCTTC

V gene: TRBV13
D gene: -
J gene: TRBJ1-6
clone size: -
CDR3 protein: CASSLGAARSNSPLHF
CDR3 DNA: TGTGCCAGCAGCTTAGGGGCCGCGCGGTCTAATTCACCCCTCCACTTT

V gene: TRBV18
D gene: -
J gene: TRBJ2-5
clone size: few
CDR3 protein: CASSPVEGTQYF
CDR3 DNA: TGTGCCAGCTCACCAGTGGAGGGGACCCAGTACTTC

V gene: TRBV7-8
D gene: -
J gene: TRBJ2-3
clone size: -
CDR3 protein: CASSPSSRSDTQYF
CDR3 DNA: TGTGCCAGCAGCCCATCGTCCAGGTCAGATACGCAGTATTTT

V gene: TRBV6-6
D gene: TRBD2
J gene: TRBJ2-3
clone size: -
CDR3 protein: CASSYVLAGLTDTQYF
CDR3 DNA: TGTGCCAGCAGTTACGTACTAGCGGGGCTCACAGATACGCAGTATTTT

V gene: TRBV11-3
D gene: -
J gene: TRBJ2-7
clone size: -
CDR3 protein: CASSRSMGIGQYF
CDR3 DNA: TGTGCCAGCAGCCGATCGATGGGGATCGGGCAGTACTTC

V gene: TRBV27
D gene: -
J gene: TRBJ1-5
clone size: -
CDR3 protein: CASSPNLGGVRSQPQHF
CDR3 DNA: TGTGCCAGCAGTCCCAACTTAGGGGGGGTTAGGTCTCAGCCCCAGCATTTT

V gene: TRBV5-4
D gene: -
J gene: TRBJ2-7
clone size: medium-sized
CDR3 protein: CASSVQGRAYEQYF
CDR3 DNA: TGTGCCAGCAGCGTACAGGGAAGGGCCTACGAGCAGTACTTC

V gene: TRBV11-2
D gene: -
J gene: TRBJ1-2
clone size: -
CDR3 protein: CASSDLVGEGRNGYTF
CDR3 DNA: TGTGCCAGCAGCGATCTAGTGGGCGAGGGACGGAATGGCTACACCTTC

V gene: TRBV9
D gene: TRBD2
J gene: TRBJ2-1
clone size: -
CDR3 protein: CASSVEVAGVSNEQFF
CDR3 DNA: TGTGCCAGCAGCGTAGAGGTAGCGGGGGTGTCTAATGAGCAGTTCTTC

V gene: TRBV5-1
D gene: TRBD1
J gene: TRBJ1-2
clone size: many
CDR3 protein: CASSLDSGQGFYGYTF
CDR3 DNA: TGCGCCAGCAGCTTGGATTCGGGACAGGGCTTTTATGGCTACACCTTC

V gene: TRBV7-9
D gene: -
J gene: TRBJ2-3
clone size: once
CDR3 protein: CASSPADTQYF
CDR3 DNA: TGTGCCAGCAGCCCGGCGGATACGCAGTATTTT

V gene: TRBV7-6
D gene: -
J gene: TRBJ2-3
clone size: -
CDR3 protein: CASSLDGDTQYF
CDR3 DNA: TGTGCCAGCAGCTTAGACGGAGATACGCAGTATTTT

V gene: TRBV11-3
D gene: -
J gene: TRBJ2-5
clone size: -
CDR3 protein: CASSLEAGAKETQYF
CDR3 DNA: TGTGCCAGCAGCTTAGAGGCAGGGGCCAAAGAGACCCAGTACTTC

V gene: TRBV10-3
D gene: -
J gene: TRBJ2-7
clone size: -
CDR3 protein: CASRKGGPRNGQYEQYF
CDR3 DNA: TGTGCCTCCCGAAAGGGGGGGCCCCGAAACGGACAGTACGAGCAGTACTTC

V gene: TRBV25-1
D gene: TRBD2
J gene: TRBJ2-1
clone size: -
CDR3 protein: CASSPGTRKGEDEQFF
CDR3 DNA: TGTGCCAGCAGTCCCGGGACTAGGAAGGGGGAAGATGAGCAGTTCTTC

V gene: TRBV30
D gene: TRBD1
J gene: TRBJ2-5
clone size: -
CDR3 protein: CAWSRDRQETQYF
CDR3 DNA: TGTGCCTGGAGTAGGGACAGACAAGAGACCCAGTACTTC

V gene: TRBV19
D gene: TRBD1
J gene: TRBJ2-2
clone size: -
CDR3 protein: CASKVEGARTGELFF
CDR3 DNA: TGTGCCAGTAAGGTTGAGGGGGCGCGGACCGGGGAGCTGTTTTTT

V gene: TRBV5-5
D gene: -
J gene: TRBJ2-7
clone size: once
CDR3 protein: CASSLVPQDYGQYF
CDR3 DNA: TGTGCCAGCAGCTTGGTCCCCCAGGATTACGGGCAGTACTTC

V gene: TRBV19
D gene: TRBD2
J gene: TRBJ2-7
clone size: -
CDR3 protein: CASSISSGRIPEQYF
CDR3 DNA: TGTGCCAGTAGTATCTCTAGCGGGAGAATCCCCGAGCAGTACTTC

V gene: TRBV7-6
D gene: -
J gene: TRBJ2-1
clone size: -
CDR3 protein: CASSLELANNEQFF
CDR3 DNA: TGTGCCAGCAGCTTAGAGCTGGCTAACAATGAGCAGTTCTTC

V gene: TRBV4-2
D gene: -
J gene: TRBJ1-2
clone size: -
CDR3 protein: CASSQDGGARGYTF
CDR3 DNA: TGTGCCAGCAGCCAAGACGGCGGGGCGCGGGGCTACACCTTC

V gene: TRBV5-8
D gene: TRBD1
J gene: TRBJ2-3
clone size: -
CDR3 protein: CASSSQGASTDTQYF
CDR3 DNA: TGTGCCAGCAGCTCACAGGGGGCGAGCACAGATACGCAGTATTTT

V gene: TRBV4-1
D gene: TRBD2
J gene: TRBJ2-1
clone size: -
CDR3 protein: CASSQDWGLAGVGLYNEQFF
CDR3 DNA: TGCGCCAGCAGCCAAGATTGGGGACTAGCGGGAGTTGGACTCTACAATGAGCAGTTCTTC

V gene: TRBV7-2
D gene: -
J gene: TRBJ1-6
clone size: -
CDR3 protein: CASSSSGTLYNSPLHF
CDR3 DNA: TGTGCCAGCAGCTCCAGTGGGACTCTTTATAATTCACCCCTCCACTTT

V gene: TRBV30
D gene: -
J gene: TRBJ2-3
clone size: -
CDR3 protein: CAWSVTRNTDTQYF
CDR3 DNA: TGTGCCTGGAGTGTCACGCGTAACACAGATACGCAGTATTTT

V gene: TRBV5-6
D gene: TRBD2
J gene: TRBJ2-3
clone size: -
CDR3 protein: CASSLTSGATDTQYF
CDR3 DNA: TGTGCCAGCAGCTTAACTAGCGGAGCCACAGATACGCAGTATTTT

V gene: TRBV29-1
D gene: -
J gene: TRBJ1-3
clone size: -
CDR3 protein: CSVEGRLSGNTIYF
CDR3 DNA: TGCAGCGTAGAAGGTCGCCTCTCTGGAAACACCATATATTTT